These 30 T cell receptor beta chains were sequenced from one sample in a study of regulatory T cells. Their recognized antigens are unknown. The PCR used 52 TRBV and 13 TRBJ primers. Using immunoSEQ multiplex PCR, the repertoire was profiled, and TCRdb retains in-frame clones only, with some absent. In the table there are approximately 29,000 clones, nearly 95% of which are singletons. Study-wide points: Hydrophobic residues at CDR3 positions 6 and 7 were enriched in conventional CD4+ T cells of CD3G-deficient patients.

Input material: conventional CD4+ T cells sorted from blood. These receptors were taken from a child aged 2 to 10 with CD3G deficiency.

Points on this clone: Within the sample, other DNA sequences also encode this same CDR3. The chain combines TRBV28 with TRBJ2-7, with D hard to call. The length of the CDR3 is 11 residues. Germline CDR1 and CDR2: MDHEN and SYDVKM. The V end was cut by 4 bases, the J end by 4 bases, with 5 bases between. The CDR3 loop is CASSSLYEQYF. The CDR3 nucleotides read TGTGCCAGCAGTTCCTTGTACGAGCAGTACTTC. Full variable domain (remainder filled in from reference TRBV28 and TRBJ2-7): DVKVTQSSRYLVKRTGEKVFLECVQDMDHENMFWYRQDPGLGLRLIYFSYDVKMKEKGDIPEGYSVSREKKERFSLILESASTNQTSMYLCASSSLYEQYFGPGTRLTVT.

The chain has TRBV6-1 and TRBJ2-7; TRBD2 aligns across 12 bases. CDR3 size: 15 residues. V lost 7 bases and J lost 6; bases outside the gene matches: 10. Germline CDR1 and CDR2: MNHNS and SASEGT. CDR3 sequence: CASNRILAGGGEQYF. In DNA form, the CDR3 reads TGTGCCAGCAACAGAATTCTAGCGGGAGGGGGCGAGCAGTACTTC.

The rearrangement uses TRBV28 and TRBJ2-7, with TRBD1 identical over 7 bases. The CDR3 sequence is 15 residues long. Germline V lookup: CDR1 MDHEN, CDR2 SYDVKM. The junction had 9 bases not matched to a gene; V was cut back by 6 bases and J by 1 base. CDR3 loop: CASSRADRASYEQYF. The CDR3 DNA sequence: TGTGCCAGCAGCCGGGCAGACAGGGCATCCTACGAGCAGTACTTC.

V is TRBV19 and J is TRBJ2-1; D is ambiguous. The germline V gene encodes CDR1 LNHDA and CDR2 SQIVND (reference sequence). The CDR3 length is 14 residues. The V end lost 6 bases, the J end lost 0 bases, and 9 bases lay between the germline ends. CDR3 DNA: TGTGCCAGTAGCGGCTTCAGCTCCTACAATGAGCAGTTCTTC. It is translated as CASSGFSSYNEQFF.

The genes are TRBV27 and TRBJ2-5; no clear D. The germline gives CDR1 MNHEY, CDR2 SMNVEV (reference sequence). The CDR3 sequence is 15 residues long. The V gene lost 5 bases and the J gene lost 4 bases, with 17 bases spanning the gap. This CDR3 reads CASSPRLRTVETQYF. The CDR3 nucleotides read TGTGCCAGCAGTCCGCGACTCAGGACCGTAGAGACCCAGTACTTC.

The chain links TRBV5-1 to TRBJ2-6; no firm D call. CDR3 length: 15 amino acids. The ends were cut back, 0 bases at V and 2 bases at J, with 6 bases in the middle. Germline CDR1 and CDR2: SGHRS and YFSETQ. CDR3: CASSLGQPGANVLTF. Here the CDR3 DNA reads TGCGCCAGCAGCTTGGGCCAGCCTGGGGCCAACGTCCTGACTTTC.

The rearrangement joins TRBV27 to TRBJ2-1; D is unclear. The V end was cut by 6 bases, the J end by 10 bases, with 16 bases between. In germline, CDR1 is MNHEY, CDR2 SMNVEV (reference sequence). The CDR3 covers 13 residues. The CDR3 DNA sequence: TGTGCCAGCAGGCGAACCCTATCCTCCGAGCAGTTCTTC. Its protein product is CASRRTLSSEQFF.

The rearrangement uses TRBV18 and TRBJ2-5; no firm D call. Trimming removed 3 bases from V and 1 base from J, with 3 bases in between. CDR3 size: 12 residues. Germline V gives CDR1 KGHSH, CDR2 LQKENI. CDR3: CASSPLQETQYF. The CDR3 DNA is TGTGCCAGCTCACCTCTCCAAGAGACCCAGTACTTC.

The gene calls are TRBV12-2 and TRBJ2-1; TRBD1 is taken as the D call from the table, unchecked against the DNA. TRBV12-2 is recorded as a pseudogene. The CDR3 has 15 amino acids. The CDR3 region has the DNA TGTGCAAGTCGCTTAACCCACAGGTCATACAATGAGCAGTTCTTC. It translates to CASRLTHRSYNEQFF.

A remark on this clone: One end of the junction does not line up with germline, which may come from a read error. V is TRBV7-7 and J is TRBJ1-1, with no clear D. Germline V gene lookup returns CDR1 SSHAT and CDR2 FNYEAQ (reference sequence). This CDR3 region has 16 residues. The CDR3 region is CASSFPLCGHDTEAFF. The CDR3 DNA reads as TGTGCTAGCAGCTTCCCGCTCTGCGGCCATGACACTGAAGCTTTCTTT.

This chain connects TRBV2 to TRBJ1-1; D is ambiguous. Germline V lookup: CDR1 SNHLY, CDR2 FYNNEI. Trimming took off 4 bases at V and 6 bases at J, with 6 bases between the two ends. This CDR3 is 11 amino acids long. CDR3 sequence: CASSGGAEAFF. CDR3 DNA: TGTGCCAGCAGTGGAGGCGCTGAAGCTTTCTTT.

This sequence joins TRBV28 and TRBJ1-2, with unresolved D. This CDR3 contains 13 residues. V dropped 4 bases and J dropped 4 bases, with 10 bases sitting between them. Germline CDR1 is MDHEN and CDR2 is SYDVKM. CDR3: CASSWANSYGYTF. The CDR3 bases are TGTGCCAGCAGTTGGGCCAACAGCTATGGCTACACCTTC.

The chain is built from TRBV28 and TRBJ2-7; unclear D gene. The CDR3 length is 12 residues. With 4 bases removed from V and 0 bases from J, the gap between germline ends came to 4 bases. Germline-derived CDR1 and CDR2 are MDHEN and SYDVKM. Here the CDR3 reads CASSSSSYEQYF. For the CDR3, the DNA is TGTGCCAGCAGTTCTAGCTCCTACGAGCAGTACTTC.

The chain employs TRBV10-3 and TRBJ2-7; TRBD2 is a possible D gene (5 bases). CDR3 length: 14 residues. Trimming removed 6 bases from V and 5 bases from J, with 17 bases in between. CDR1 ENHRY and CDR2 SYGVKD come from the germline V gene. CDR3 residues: CAIRRTPDGNEQYF. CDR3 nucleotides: TGTGCCATCAGGCGGACCCCCGACGGGAACGAGCAGTACTTC.

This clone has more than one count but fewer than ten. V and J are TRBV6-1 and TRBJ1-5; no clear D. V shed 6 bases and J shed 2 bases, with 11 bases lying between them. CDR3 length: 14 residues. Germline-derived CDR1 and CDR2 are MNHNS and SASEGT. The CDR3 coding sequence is TGTGCCAGCAGCTTCGACGGAGGCAATCAGCCCCAGCATTTT. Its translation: CASSFDGGNQPQHF.

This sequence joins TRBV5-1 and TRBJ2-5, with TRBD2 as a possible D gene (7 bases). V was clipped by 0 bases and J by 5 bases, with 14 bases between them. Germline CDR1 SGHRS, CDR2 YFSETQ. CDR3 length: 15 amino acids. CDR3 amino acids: CASSLATGRGETQYF. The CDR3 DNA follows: TGCGCCAGCAGCTTGGCCACAGGGAGGGGCGAGACCCAGTACTTC.

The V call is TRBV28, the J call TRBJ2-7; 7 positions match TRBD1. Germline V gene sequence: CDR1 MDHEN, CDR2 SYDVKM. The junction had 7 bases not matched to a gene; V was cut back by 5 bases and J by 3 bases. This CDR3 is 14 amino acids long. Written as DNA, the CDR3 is TGTGCCAGCAGTCCCGGGACAGTGATCTACGAGCAGTACTTC. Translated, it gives CASSPGTVIYEQYF. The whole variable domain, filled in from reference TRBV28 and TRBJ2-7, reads DVKVTQSSRYLVKRTGEKVFLECVQDMDHENMFWYRQDPGLGLRLIYFSYDVKMKEKGDIPEGYSVSREKKERFSLILESASTNQTSMYLCASSPGTVIYEQYFGPGTRLTVT.

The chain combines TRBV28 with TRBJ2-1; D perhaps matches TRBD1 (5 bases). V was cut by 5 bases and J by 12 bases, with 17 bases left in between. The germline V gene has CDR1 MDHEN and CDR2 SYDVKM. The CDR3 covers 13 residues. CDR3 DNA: TGTGCCAGCAGTCCTTATCCTGGGGCCCGGCAGTTCTTC. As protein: CASSPYPGARQFF. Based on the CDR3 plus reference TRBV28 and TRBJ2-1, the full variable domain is DVKVTQSSRYLVKRTGEKVFLECVQDMDHENMFWYRQDPGLGLRLIYFSYDVKMKEKGDIPEGYSVSREKKERFSLILESASTNQTSMYLCASSPYPGARQFFGPGTRLTVL.

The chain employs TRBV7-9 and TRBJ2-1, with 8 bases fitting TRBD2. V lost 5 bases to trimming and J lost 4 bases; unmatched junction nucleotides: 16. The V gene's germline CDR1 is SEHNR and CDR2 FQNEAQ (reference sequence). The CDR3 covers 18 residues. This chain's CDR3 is CASSHVAGKGLGYNEQFF. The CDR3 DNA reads TGTGCCAGCAGCCACGTTGCTGGAAAGGGACTAGGGTACAATGAGCAGTTCTTC.

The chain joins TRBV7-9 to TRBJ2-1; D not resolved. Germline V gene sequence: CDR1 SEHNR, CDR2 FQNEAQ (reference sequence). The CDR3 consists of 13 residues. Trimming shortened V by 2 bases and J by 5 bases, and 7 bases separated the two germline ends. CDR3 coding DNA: TGTGCCAGCAGCTTAAGAGCCGACAATGAGCAGTTCTTC. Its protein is CASSLRADNEQFF.

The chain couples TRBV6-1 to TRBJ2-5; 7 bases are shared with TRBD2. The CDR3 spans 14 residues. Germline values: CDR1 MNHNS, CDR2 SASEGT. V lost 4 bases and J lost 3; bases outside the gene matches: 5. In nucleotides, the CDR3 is TGTGCCAGCAGTGGGGGCGGGACTAAAGAGACCCAGTACTTC. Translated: CASSGGGTKETQYF.

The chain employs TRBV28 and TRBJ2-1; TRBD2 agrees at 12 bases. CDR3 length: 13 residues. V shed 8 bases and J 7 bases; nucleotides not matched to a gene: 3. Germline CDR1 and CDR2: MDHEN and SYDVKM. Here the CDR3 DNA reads TGTGCCAGCGGGACTAGCGGGTCAAATGAGCAGTTCTTC. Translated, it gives CASGTSGSNEQFF.

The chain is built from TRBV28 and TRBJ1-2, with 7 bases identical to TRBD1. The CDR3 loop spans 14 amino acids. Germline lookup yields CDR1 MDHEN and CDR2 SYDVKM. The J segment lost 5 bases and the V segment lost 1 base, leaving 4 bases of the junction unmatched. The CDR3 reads CASSLSDRLYGYTF. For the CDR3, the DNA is TGTGCCAGCAGTTTATCGGACAGGTTATATGGCTACACCTTC.

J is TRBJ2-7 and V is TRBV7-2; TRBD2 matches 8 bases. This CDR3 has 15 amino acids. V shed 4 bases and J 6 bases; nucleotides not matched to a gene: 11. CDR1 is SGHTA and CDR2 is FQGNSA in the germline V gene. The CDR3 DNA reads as TGTGCCAGCAGCTCCTTAATTGGGACTAGTTCCGAGCAGTACTTC. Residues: CASSSLIGTSSEQYF.

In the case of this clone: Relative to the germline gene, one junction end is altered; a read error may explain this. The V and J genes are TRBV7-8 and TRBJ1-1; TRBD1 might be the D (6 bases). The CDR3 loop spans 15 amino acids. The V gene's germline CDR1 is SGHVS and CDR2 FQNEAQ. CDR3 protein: CASSLGGRGTTEAFF. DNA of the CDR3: TGTGCCAGCAGCTTAGGGGGGCGGGGGACCACTGAGGCTTTCTTT.

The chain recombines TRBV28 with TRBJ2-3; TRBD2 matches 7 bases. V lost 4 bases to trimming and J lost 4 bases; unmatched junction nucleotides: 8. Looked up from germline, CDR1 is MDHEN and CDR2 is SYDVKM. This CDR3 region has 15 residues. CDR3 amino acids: CASSSSSGRADTQYF. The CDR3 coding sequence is TGTGCCAGCAGTTCATCTAGCGGTCGTGCAGATACGCAGTATTTT.

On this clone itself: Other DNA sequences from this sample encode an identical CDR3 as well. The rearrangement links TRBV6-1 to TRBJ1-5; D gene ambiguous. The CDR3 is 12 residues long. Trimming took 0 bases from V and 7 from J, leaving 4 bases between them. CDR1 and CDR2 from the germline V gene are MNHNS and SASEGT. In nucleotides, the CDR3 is TGTGCCAGCAGTGAAGCTGGCCAGCCCCAGCATTTT. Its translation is CASSEAGQPQHF.

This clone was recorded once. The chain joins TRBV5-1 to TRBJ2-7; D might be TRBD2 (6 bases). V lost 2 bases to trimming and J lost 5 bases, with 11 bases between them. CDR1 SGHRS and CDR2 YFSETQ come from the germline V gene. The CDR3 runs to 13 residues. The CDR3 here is CASSLEGRHEQYF. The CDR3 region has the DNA TGCGCCAGCAGCTTAGAGGGGAGGCACGAGCAGTACTTC.

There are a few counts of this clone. CDR3 sequence reads: CAISESNGRSSYEQYF. The CDR3 DNA is TGTGCCATCAGTGAGTCTAACGGGAGGAGCTCCTACGAGCAGTACTTC. The genes are TRBV10-3 and TRBJ2-7; 7 bases match TRBD2. CDR1 and CDR2 from the germline V gene are ENHRY and SYGVKD. V was pared by 0 bases and J by 0 bases, with 5 bases of the junction left unmatched. The CDR3 has 16 amino acids.

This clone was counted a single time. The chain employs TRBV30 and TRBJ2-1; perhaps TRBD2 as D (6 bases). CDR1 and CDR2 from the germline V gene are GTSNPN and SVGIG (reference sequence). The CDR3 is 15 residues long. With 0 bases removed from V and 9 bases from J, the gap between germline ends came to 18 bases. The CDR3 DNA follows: TGTGCCTGGAGTGTACGTGGCGGGATAGGTAGTGAGCAGTTCTTC. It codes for CAWSVRGGIGSEQFF.